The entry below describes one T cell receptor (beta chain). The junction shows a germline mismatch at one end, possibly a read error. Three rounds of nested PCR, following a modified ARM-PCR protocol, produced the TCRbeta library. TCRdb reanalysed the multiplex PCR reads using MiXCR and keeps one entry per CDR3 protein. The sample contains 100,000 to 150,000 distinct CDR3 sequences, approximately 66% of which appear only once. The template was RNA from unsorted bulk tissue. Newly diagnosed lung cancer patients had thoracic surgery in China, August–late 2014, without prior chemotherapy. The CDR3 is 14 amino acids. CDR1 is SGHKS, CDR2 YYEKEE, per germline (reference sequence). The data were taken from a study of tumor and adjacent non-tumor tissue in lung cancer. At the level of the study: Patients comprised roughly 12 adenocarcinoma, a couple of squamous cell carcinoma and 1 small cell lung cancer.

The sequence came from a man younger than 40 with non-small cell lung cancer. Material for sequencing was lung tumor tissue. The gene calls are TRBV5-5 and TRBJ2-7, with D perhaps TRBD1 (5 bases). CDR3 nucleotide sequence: TGTGCCAGCAGCAACCGACAGACACCACACGAGCAGTATTTC. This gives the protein CASSNRQTPHEQYF.